This T cell receptor (beta chain) was retrieved from a study of T-cell memory formation after mild COVID-19. Study information: There were largely donor-specific TCR clusters.

With 6 bases removed from V and 5 bases from J, the gap between germline ends came to 16 bases. The CDR3 length is 15 residues. General study findings and limits: Day 15 to 85 contractors were CD4/CD8 balanced; later expanders leaned CD4+. Researchers found some responding clones in pre-infection memory, a sign that cross-reactive memory joined.

There are a few counts of this clonotype. The antigen is not known. TCRdb fed the 5' RACE reads into MiXCR, producing one record per CDR3 protein. The sample consists of approximately 300,000 distinct CDR3 sequences, roughly 21% of them appearing once. Sequenced material: PBMCs or a T cell subset sorted from them (not recorded which). This clonotype was obtained from a man between 18 and 29 years old who had mild COVID-19 (a few samples of this study predate the infection). Cell type and time point are not known. The chain uses TRBV12-3 or TRBV12-4 and TRBJ2-2, with D tentatively TRBD1 or TRBD2 (6 bases each). The CDR3, as DNA: TGTGCCAGCAGACCGCCGAGGGGGGCGACCGGGGAGCTGTTTTTT. As protein: CASRPPRGATGELFF.